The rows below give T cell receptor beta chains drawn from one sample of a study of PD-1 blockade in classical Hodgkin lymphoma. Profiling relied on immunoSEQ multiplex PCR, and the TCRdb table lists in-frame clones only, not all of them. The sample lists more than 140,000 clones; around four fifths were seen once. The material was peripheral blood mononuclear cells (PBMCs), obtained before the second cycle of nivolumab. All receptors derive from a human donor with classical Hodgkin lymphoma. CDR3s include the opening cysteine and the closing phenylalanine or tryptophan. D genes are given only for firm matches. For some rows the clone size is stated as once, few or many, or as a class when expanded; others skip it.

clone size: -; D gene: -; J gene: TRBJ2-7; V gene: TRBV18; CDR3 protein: CASSPPTGSVGEQYF; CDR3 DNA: TGTGCCAGCTCACCACCTACAGGGAGTGTAGGGGAGCAGTACTTC
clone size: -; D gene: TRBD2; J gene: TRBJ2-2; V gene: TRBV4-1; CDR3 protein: CASSRLTSGISAGELFF; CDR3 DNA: TGCGCCAGCAGCCGACTGACTAGCGGGATCAGCGCCGGGGAGCTGTTTTTT
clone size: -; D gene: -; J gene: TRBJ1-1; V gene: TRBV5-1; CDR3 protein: CASSLVTVPGTEAFF; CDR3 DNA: TGCGCCAGCAGCTTGGTGACGGTCCCGGGCACTGAAGCTTTCTTT
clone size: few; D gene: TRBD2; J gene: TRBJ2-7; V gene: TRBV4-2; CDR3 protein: CASSQDITSVSYEQYF; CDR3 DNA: TGTGCCAGCAGCCAAGATATAACTAGCGTCTCCTACGAGCAGTACTTC
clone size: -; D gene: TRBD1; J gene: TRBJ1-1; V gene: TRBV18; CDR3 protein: CASVTGVGTEAFF; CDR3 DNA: TGTGCCAGCGTAACAGGGGTAGGGACTGAAGCTTTCTTT
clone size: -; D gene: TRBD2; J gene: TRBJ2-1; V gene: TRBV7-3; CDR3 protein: CASSLRSAAGGNEQFF; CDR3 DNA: TGTGCCAGCAGCTTAAGATCGGCAGCGGGGGGCAATGAGCAGTTCTTC
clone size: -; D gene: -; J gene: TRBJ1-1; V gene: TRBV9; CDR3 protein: CASSVDGMNTEAFF; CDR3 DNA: TGTGCCAGCAGCGTAGATGGGATGAACACTGAAGCTTTCTTT
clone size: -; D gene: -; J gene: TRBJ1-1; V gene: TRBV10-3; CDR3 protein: CAISESLIRENTEAFF; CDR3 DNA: TGTGCCATCAGTGAGTCACTGATTCGGGAGAACACTGAAGCTTTCTTT
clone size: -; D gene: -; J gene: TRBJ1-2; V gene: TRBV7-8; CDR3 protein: CASSFDPGVTNYGYTF; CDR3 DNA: TGTGCCAGCAGCTTCGACCCAGGCGTTACTAACTATGGCTACACCTTC
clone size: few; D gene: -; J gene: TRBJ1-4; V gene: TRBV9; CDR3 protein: CASSAGLYEKLFF; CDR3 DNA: TGTGCCAGCAGCGCAGGGTTATATGAAAAACTGTTTTTT
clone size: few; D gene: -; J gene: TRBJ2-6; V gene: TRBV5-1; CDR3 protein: CAVREDGANVLTF; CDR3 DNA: TGCGCCGTTAGGGAAGATGGGGCCAACGTCCTGACTTTC
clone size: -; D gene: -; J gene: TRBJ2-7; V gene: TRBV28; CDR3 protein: CASNDPMGTYEQYF; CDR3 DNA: TGTGCCAGCAACGACCCCATGGGAACCTACGAGCAGTACTTC
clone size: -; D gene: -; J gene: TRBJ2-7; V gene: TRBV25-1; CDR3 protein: CASSDVGFHEQYF; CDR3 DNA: TGTGCCAGCAGTGATGTGGGGTTCCACGAGCAGTACTTC
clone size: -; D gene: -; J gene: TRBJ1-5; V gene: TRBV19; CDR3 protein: CASSMWDSNQPQHF; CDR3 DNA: TGTGCCAGTAGTATGTGGGACAGCAATCAGCCCCAGCATTTT
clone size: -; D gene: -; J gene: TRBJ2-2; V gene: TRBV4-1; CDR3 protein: CASSQEGLNTGELFF; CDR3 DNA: TGCGCCAGCAGCCAAGAGGGGCTGAACACCGGGGAGCTGTTTTTT
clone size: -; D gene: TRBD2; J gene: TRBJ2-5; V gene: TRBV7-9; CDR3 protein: CASSSSTSGGETQYF; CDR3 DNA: TGTGCCAGCAGCTCTTCGACTAGCGGGGGAGAGACCCAGTACTTC
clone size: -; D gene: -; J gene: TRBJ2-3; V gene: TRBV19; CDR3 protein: CASRRTGRGSTDTQYF; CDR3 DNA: TGTGCCAGTAGGCGTACAGGTAGGGGATCCACAGATACGCAGTATTTT
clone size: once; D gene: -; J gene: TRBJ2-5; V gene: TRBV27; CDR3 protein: CASSLFGGVASAQYF; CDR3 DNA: TGTGCCAGCAGTTTATTTGGCGGTGTGGCGTCGGCCCAGTACTTC
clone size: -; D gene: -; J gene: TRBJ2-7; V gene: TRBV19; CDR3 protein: CASSPSAPYEQYF; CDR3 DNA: TGTGCCAGTAGTCCTTCAGCCCCCTACGAGCAGTACTTC
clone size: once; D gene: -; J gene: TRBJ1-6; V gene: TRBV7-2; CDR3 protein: CASSLVGANSPLHF; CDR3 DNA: TGTGCCAGCAGCTTAGTAGGGGCTAATTCACCCCTCCACTTT
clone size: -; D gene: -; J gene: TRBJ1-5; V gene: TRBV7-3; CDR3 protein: CASSLVTNQPQHF; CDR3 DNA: TGTGCCAGCAGCTTAGTAACAAATCAGCCCCAGCATTTT
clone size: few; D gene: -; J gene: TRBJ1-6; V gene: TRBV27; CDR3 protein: CASSSGTNSPLHF; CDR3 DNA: TGTGCCAGCAGTTCAGGGACGAATTCACCCCTCCACTTT
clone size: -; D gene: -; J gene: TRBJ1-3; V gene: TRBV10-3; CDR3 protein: CAISEIRVGNTIYF; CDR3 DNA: TGTGCCATCAGTGAGATAAGGGTCGGAAACACCATATATTTT
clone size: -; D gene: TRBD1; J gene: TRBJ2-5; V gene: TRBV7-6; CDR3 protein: CASSLSTGIQETQYF; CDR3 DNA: TGTGCCAGCAGCCTATCGACAGGGATACAAGAGACCCAGTACTTC
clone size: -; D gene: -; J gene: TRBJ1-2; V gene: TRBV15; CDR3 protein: CATSRDLGGYGYTF; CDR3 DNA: TGTGCCACCAGCAGAGATTTAGGAGGCTATGGCTACACCTTC
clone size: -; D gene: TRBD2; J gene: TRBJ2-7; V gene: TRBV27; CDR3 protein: CASSPGLAEITYEQYF; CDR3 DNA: TGTGCCAGCAGTCCGGGACTAGCGGAAATTACCTACGAGCAGTACTTC
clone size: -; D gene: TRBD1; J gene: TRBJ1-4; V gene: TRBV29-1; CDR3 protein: CSGRDRGEKLFF; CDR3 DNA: TGCAGCGGACGGGACAGGGGCGAAAAACTGTTTTTT
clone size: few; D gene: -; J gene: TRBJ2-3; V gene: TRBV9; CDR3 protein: CASSFRTSTDTQYF; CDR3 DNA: TGTGCCAGCAGCTTCAGGACTAGCACAGATACGCAGTATTTT
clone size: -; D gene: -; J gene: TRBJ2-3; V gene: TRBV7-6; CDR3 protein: CASSRGRGTDTQYF; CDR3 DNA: TGTGCCAGCAGTCGGGGCCGGGGCACAGATACGCAGTATTTT
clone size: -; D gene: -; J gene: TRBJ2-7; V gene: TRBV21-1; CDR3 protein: CASSKRSWDSSYEQYF; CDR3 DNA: TGTGCCAGCAGCAAACGGTCCTGGGACAGCTCCTACGAGCAGTACTTC
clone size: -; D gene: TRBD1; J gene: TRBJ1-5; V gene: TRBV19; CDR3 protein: CASKQQGQPQHF; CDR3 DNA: TGTGCCAGTAAGCAACAGGGGCAGCCCCAGCATTTT
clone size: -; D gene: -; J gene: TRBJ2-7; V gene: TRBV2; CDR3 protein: CASSFDGASYEQYF; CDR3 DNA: TGTGCCAGCAGTTTTGACGGGGCGAGCTACGAGCAGTACTTC
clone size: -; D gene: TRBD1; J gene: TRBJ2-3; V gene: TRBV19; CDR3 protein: CASSISGTGTDTQYF; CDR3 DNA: TGTGCCAGTAGTATCAGCGGGACAGGGACAGATACGCAGTATTTT
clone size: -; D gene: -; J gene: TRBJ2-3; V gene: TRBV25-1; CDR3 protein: CASSGAQAWDTQYF; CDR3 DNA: TGTGCCAGCAGTGGAGCCCAGGCTTGGGATACGCAGTATTTT
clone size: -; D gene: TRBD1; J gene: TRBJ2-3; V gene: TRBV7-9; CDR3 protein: CASSSDRANTDTQYF; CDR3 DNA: TGTGCCAGCAGCTCGGACAGGGCGAACACAGATACGCAGTATTTT
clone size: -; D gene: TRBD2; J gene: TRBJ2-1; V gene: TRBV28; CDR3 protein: CASSRPGTSGNEQFF; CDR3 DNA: TGTGCCAGCAGCCGCCCCGGGACTAGCGGCAATGAGCAGTTCTTC
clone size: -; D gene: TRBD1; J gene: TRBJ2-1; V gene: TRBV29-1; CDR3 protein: CSVLDRGRGNEQFF; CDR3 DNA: TGCAGCGTTCTGGACAGGGGGAGAGGCAATGAGCAGTTCTTC
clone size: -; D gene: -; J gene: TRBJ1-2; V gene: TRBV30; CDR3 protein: CAWRPLGGRSYGYTF; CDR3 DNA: TGTGCCTGGAGACCCCTTGGGGGGCGAAGCTATGGCTACACCTTC
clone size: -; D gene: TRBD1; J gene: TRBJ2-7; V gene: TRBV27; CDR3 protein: CASSLSGTGIGTLYYEQYF; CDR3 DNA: TGTGCCAGCAGTTTATCCGGGACAGGTATCGGTACCCTATACTACGAGCAGTACTTC
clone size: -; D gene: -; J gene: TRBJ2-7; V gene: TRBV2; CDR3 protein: CASSPTRDEQYF; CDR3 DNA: TGTGCCAGCAGCCCCACTAGAGACGAGCAGTACTTC
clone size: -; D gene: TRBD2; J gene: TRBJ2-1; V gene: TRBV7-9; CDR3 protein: CASLGTSGRSSYNEQFF; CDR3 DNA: TGTGCCAGCTTAGGGACTAGCGGGAGGAGCTCCTACAATGAGCAGTTCTTC
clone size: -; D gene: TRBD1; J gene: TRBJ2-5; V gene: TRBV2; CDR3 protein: CASTYGQGTSETQYF; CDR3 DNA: TGTGCCAGCACCTACGGACAGGGCACAAGTGAGACCCAGTACTTC
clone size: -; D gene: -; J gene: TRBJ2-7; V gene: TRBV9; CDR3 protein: CASSVSVKTYEQYF; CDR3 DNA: TGTGCCAGCAGCGTATCAGTTAAAACCTACGAGCAGTACTTC
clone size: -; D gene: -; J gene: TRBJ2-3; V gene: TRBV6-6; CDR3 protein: CASSYRGAGTDTQYF; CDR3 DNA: TGTGCCAGCAGTTACCGAGGAGCGGGCACAGATACGCAGTATTTT
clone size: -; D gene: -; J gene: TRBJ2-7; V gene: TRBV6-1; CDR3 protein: CASSAYGNEQYF; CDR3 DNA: TGTGCCAGCAGTGCCTACGGGAACGAGCAGTACTTC
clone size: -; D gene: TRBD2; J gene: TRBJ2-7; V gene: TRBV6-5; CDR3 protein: CASSRPGTSGSEQYF; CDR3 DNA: TGTGCCAGCAGCCGACCCGGGACTAGCGGTAGCGAGCAGTACTTC
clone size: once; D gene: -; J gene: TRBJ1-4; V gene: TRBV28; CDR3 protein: CASSLVLGSGIVEKLFF; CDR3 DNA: TGTGCCAGCAGTTTAGTTCTGGGAAGTGGTATTGTAGAAAAACTGTTTTTT
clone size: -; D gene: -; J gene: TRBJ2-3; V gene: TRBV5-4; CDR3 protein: CASSLGSTQTQYF; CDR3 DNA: TGTGCCAGCAGCTTAGGGTCCACCCAAACGCAGTATTTT
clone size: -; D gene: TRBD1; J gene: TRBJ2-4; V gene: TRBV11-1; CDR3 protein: CASSSRGLGNIQYF; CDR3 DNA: TGTGCCAGCAGCTCCAGGGGGCTTGGAAACATTCAGTACTTC
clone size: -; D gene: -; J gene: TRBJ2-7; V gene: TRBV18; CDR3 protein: CASSEGRAYEQYF; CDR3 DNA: TGTGCCAGCTCGGAGGGCAGGGCTTACGAGCAGTACTTC
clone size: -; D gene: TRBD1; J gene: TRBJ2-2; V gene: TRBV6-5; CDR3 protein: CASSRDRGATGELFF; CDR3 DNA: TGTGCCAGCAGTAGGGACAGGGGAGCAACCGGGGAGCTGTTTTTT
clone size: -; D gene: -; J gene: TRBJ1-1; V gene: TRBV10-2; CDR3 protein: CASSSMGIEAFF; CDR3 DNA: TGCGCCAGCAGTTCCATGGGGATTGAAGCTTTCTTT
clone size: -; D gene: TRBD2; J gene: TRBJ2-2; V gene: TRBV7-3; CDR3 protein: CASSFGKAGGRTGELFF; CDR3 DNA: TGTGCCAGCAGTTTCGGCAAAGCGGGAGGGCGCACCGGGGAGCTGTTTTTT
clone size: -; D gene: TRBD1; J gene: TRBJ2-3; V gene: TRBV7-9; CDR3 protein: CASSSTGGSTDTQYF; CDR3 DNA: TGTGCCAGCAGCTCTACAGGGGGCTCCACAGATACGCAGTATTTT
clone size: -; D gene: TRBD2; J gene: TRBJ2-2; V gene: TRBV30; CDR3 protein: CAWQTAGGRTGELFF; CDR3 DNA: TGTGCCTGGCAGACCGCGGGAGGGCGGACCGGGGAGCTGTTTTTT
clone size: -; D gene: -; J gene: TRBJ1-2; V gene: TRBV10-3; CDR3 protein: CAISESKAGRYGYTF; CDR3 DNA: TGTGCCATCAGTGAGAGTAAGGCGGGCCGGTATGGCTACACCTTC
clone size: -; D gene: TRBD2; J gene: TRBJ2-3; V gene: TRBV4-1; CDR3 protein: CASSQVRLAGTSTDTQYF; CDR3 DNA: TGCGCCAGCAGCCAAGTTCGACTAGCGGGAACTAGCACAGATACGCAGTATTTT
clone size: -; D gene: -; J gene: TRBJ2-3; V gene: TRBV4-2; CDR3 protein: CASSQDARVTDTQYF; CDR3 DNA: TGTGCCAGCAGCCAAGATGCGAGAGTCACAGATACGCAGTATTTT
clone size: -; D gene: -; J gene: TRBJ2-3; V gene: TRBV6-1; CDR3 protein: CASSETAGRTDTQYF; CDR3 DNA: TGTGCCAGCAGTGAGACCGCGGGACGAACAGATACGCAGTATTTT
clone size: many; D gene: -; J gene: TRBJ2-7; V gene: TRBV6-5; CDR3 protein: CASSPGTLPYEQYF; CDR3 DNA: TGTGCCAGCAGCCCCGGGACTCTTCCCTACGAGCAGTACTTC